This T cell receptor (beta chain) appears in the sequencing data of a study of OX40 agonist ivuxolimab in advanced cancers. Looking at the study overall: Ivuxolimab was administered intravenously to patients at 0.01 to 10 mg/kg every 2 weeks. The dose-escalation cohort was about 86% male, with a mean age of around 60 years, ranging roughly 20 to 90.

Using immunoSEQ multiplex PCR, the repertoire was profiled, and TCRdb retains in-frame clones only, with some absent. The sample includes approximately 80,000 clones, about 82% of them seen just once. The V gene lost 3 bases and the J gene lost 6 bases, with 12 bases spanning the gap. This CDR3 comprises 15 residues. Germline assignment: CDR1 MNHNS and CDR2 SASEGT. The chain recombines TRBV6-1 with TRBJ1-6; D unresolved. Material: CD4+ or CD8+ T cells sorted from blood, obtained in a trial of the OX40 agonist ivuxolimab. The sequence was collected from an adult with an advanced solid tumor such as melanoma, head and neck, liver or kidney cancer. The CDR3 bases are TGTGCCAGCAGTGACCACAGCCCTCTTAATTCACCCCTCCACTTT. Translated: CASSDHSPLNSPLHF.